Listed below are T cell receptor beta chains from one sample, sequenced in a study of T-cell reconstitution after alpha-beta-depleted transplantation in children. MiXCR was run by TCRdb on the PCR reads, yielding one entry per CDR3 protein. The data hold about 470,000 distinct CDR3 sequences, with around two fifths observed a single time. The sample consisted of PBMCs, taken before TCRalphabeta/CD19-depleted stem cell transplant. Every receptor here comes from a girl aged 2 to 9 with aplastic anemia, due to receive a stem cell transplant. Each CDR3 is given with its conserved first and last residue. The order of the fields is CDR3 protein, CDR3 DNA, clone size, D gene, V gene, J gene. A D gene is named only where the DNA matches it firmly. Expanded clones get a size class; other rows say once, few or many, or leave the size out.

CDR3aa: CASSSPGRRNTEAFF; CDR3nt: TGCGCCAGCAGCTCTCCGGGACGGAGGAACACTGAAGCTTTCTTT; abundance: many; d_gene: -; v_gene: TRBV5-1; j_gene: TRBJ1-1
CDR3aa: CASSFGTAVGPQHF; CDR3nt: TGTGCCAGCAGCTTTGGGACTGCCGTTGGACCCCAGCATTTT; abundance: few; d_gene: -; v_gene: TRBV13; j_gene: TRBJ1-5
CDR3aa: CSATDRVHPEAFF; CDR3nt: TGCAGTGCCACCGACAGGGTACACCCTGAAGCTTTCTTT; abundance: few; d_gene: TRBD1; v_gene: TRBV20-1; j_gene: TRBJ1-1
CDR3aa: CASSLIDSGGARWMIDTQYF; CDR3nt: TGTGCCAGCAGCTTGATCGATAGCGGGGGGGCCCGTTGGATGATAGATACGCAGTATTTT; abundance: few; d_gene: TRBD2; v_gene: TRBV5-6; j_gene: TRBJ2-3
CDR3aa: CASSLWVAGVGETQYF; CDR3nt: TGTGCCAGCAGTTTATGGGTAGCGGGAGTGGGAGAGACCCAGTACTTC; abundance: -; d_gene: TRBD2; v_gene: TRBV28; j_gene: TRBJ2-5
CDR3aa: CASSGDLPWGETQYF; CDR3nt: TGTGCCAGCAGCGGGGACCTGCCCTGGGGAGAGACCCAGTACTTC; abundance: few; d_gene: -; v_gene: TRBV7-2; j_gene: TRBJ2-5
CDR3aa: CASSLTLPAEPYEQYF; CDR3nt: TGCGCCAGCAGCTTGACCCTGCCAGCGGAGCCCTACGAGCAGTACTTC; abundance: -; d_gene: -; v_gene: TRBV5-1; j_gene: TRBJ2-7
CDR3aa: CASSPSTSTLNEQFF; CDR3nt: TGCGCCAGCAGCCCGTCGACTAGTACGCTAAATGAGCAGTTCTTC; abundance: few; d_gene: -; v_gene: TRBV5-1; j_gene: TRBJ2-1
CDR3aa: CASSPRQAMGEQYF; CDR3nt: TGTGCCAGCTCACCACGTCAGGCCATGGGGGAGCAGTACTTC; abundance: few; d_gene: -; v_gene: TRBV18; j_gene: TRBJ2-7
CDR3aa: CASRSTGGKDTQYF; CDR3nt: TGTGCCAGCAGAAGTACAGGGGGCAAAGATACGCAGTATTTT; abundance: -; d_gene: TRBD1; v_gene: TRBV6-1; j_gene: TRBJ2-3